The 17 T cell receptor beta chains presented below share a single source sample, sequenced in a study of T cells after yellow fever vaccination. Each CDR3 protein is one row after TCRdb ran MiXCR on the 5' RACE reads. The profile shows about 240,000 distinct CDR3 sequences, around 7% of them singletons. Sample: CD4+ T cells sorted from PBMCs, taken 15 days after the yellow fever booster vaccination. The receptors derive from a man under 40 who received the YFV17D yellow fever vaccine.

This clonotype came up a few times. This chain joins TRBV20-1 and TRBJ2-5, with D possibly matching TRBD1 (5 bases). CDR1 is DFQATT, CDR2 SNEGSKA, per germline (reference sequence). The germline V and J ends were trimmed by 7 bases and 0 bases, with 9 bases remaining between them. The CDR3 covers 12 residues. DNA for the CDR3: TGCAGTGGCAGGGCTGACCAAGAGACCCAGTACTTC. It encodes CSGRADQETQYF.

This clonotype was detected a few times. The chain links TRBV4-2 to TRBJ2-1; 9 nucleotides align to TRBD1. J gave up 5 bases and V 4 bases, and 9 bases lay outside the gene matches. Germline loops: CDR1 LGHNA, CDR2 YNFKEQ. The CDR3 length is 16 residues. Here the CDR3 DNA reads TGTGCCAGCAGCCCTCTCCTACGGACAGGGGACAATGAGCAGTTCTTC. Translation: CASSPLLRTGDNEQFF.

This sequence joins TRBV12-3 or TRBV12-4 and TRBJ2-1, with 10 bases fitting TRBD2. The CDR3 spans 15 residues. V shed 6 bases, J shed 7 bases, and the junction held 9 bases outside the gene matches. CDR3 residues: CASRKAGGPGNEQFF. In DNA, the CDR3 is TGTGCCAGCAGGAAAGCGGGAGGGCCGGGGAATGAGCAGTTCTTC.

This clonotype was counted at least ten times. The rearrangement joins TRBV24-1 to TRBJ2-2; D is possibly TRBD1 (6 bases). The CDR3 runs to 12 residues. From germline, CDR1 is KGHDR and CDR2 SFDVKD. Trimming removed 10 bases at V and 5 bases at J, with 10 bases between. CDR3 region: CATDRPTGELFF. DNA for the CDR3: TGTGCCACAGACAGGCCGACCGGGGAGCTGTTTTTT.

This clonotype occurred a few times. The chain has TRBV20-1 and TRBJ2-7; a weak D match, TRBD2 (6 bases). Trimming removed 3 bases from V and 4 bases from J, with 19 bases in between. Germline V gene sequence: CDR1 DFQATT, CDR2 SNEGSKA (reference sequence). The CDR3 has 15 residues. DNA for the CDR3: TGCAGTGCTAGCCCCCGGGAGCTTTTGTTTTACGAGCAGTACTTC. It specifies CSASPRELLFYEQYF.

There are a few counts of this clonotype. This chain joins TRBV11-3 and TRBJ2-5; 9 positions match TRBD1. V gave up 5 bases and J gave up 5 bases; unmatched junction bases: 6. CDR3 length equals 14 residues. CDR1 is SGHNT, CDR2 YENEEA, per germline. The CDR3, as DNA: TGTGCCAGCAGCCGACAGGGGGAGGCGGAGACCCAGTACTTC. This gives the protein CASSRQGEAETQYF.

The chain has TRBV12-3 or TRBV12-4 and TRBJ2-5; D perhaps matches TRBD2 (5 bases). The CDR3 has 12 amino acids. V lost 5 bases and J 5 bases, leaving 9 bases between the germline ends. In nucleotides, the CDR3 is TGTGCCAGCAGTACCCGCGGGGAGACCCAGTACTTC. Protein: CASSTRGETQYF.

This clonotype appeared a few times. The V and J genes are TRBV3-1 and TRBJ2-3, with 7 bases aligning to TRBD2. The CDR3 runs to 15 residues. CDR1 and CDR2 (germline): LGHDT, YNNKEL (reference sequence). J was trimmed by 5 bases and V by 0 bases; bases with no gene match: 5. The CDR3 reads CASSQDLLAKDTQYF. CDR3 nucleotides: TGTGCCAGCAGCCAAGATTTACTAGCGAAAGATACGCAGTATTTT.

This clonotype was seen at least ten times. This chain connects TRBV7-6 to TRBJ2-5, with D tentatively TRBD1 (5 bases). V lost 5 bases to trimming and J lost 7 bases, with 8 bases between them. CDR1 and CDR2 from the germline V gene are SGHVS and FNYEAQ. CDR3 size: 11 residues. DNA of the CDR3: TGTGCCAGCAGCCTTAGGGGGACCCAGTACTTC. Residues: CASSLRGTQYF.

The table lists this clonotype with a few counts. The chain links TRBV20-1 to TRBJ2-7; 11 bases agree with TRBD2. Unmatched junction bases numbered 2, after V lost 6 bases and J lost 1 base. The germline CDR1 and CDR2 sequences are DFQATT and SNEGSKA (reference sequence). CDR3 length: 13 residues. The CDR3 sequence is CSAVAGGSYEQYF. CDR3 DNA: TGCAGTGCCGTAGCGGGAGGGTCCTACGAGCAGTACTTC.

The chain combines TRBV7-6 with TRBJ2-1; 9 bases map to TRBD2. This CDR3 is 17 amino acids long. Germline lookup yields CDR1 SGHVS and CDR2 FNYEAQ. V was clipped by 3 bases and J by 7 bases; unmatched bases: 13. The CDR3 region is CASSFQHSGRRRNEQFF. The CDR3 nucleotides are TGTGCCAGCAGCTTCCAGCATAGCGGGAGAAGAAGGAATGAGCAGTTCTTC.

This clonotype came up many times. This chain joins TRBV15 and TRBJ2-4, with 8 positions matching TRBD1. V dropped 5 bases and J dropped 4; count of bases not matched to a gene: 7. The CDR3 has 15 amino acids. Looked up from germline, CDR1 is LNHNV and CDR2 is YYDKDF (reference sequence). The CDR3 loop is CATSGLQGEKNIQYF. CDR3 coding DNA: TGTGCCACCAGCGGGTTACAGGGGGAAAAAAACATTCAGTACTTC.

This clonotype was counted a few times. The chain is built from TRBV9 and TRBJ1-1; a possible D gene is TRBD1 (6 bases). Germline loops: CDR1 SGDLS, CDR2 YYNGEE. Between the trimmed V and J ends, which lost 4 bases and 1 base, there was a span of 11 bases. CDR3 size: 14 residues. CDR3 region: CASSTLTGNTEAFF. In DNA form, the CDR3 reads TGTGCCAGCAGCACCTTGACAGGGAACACTGAAGCTTTCTTT.

This clonotype was seen a few times. This chain joins TRBV5-1 and TRBJ2-3, with 7 bases lining up with TRBD2. CDR3 length equals 15 residues. The germline CDR1 and CDR2 sequences are SGHRS and YFSETQ. V trimming: 4 bases; J trimming: 0 bases; junction bases outside the gene matches: 5. The CDR3: CASSRLAESTDTQYF. The CDR3 nucleotides are TGCGCCAGCAGCCGACTAGCAGAAAGCACAGATACGCAGTATTTT.

This clonotype was recorded many times. V and J are TRBV7-2 and TRBJ2-7; no firm D call. The CDR3 length is 13 residues. The germline V gene encodes CDR1 SGHTA and CDR2 FQGNSA. The germline V and J ends were trimmed by 4 bases and 3 bases, with 10 bases remaining between them. CDR3 sequence: CASSSVGGYEQYF. The CDR3 DNA is TGTGCCAGCAGCTCCGTAGGCGGCTACGAGCAGTACTTC.

This clonotype was counted only a few times. The chain uses TRBV6-5 and TRBJ1-4; 7 bases line up with TRBD1. CDR1 and CDR2 from the germline V gene are MNHEY and SVGAGI. The CDR3 has 17 residues. V dropped 0 bases and J dropped 7; count of bases not matched to a gene: 11. CDR3 in amino acids: CASSYSNPQGLGEKLFF. The CDR3 DNA reads as TGTGCCAGCAGTTACTCGAACCCACAGGGGCTGGGTGAAAAACTGTTTTTT.

This clonotype was found many times. The chain recombines TRBV20-1 with TRBJ1-2; 9 bases align to TRBD1. CDR1 DFQATT and CDR2 SNEGSKA come from the germline V gene (reference sequence). J gave up 6 bases and V 2 bases, and 4 bases lay outside the gene matches. CDR3 length: 13 amino acids. CDR3 in amino acids: CSARLQGADGYTF. As DNA, the CDR3 is TGCAGTGCTAGATTACAGGGGGCGGATGGCTACACCTTC.